This T cell receptor beta chain was captured in a study of blood T cell repertoires in COVID-19. Looking at the study overall: Some COVID-19 samples were acute and others convalescent; all came from the United States, Italy and Spain. PBMCs, B-cell-depleted T cells, or T cells provided the cDNA or gDNA that made up the material.

This CDR3 region has 18 residues. The V and J ends lost 5 bases and 2 bases respectively, with 22 bases between them. The V gene's germline CDR1 is LNHDA and CDR2 SQIVND (reference sequence). This clone was seen only once. As handled by the study authors: Amplification of reference gene primers provided the estimated nucleated cell counts. The method was immunoSEQ multiplex PCR; TCRdb's version includes in-frame clones alone and lacks a portion of them. That table furnishes V, J and clone size, whereas the DNA furnished D and trimming. Among over 300,000 clones, about 83% were seen once, and the ten largest hold 1.5% to 2%.

The clonotype was recovered from a woman in her forties or fifties with acute or convalescent COVID-19. V gene TRBV19 combines with J gene TRBJ1-5; perhaps TRBD1 as D (6 bases). Material for sequencing was peripheral blood. CDR3 nucleotide sequence: TGTGCCAGTAGTTCCGGGACACTTCAATCGGGGCGCAATCAGCCCCAGCATTTT. Translated: CASSSGTLQSGRNQPQHF.